The 12 T cell receptor beta chains below come from one sample, sequenced in a study of blood T cell repertoires in COVID-19. TCRdb's copy holds only in-frame clones and misses some; the assay was immunoSEQ multiplex PCR. Here the sample spans approximately 300,000 clones, around 85% being singletons. Sequencing used PBMCs or T cells enriched from blood (not recorded which). Receptors were obtained from a woman younger than 45 who had been exposed to COVID-19.

This clone was seen only once. The genes are TRBV12-3 or TRBV12-4 and TRBJ1-1, with TRBD1 matching over 7 bases. This CDR3 comprises 13 residues. The V and J ends lost 6 bases and 3 bases, in that order; junction bases with no gene match: 4. In nucleotides, the CDR3 is TGTGCCAGCAGCCTAACAGGGGACACTGAAGCTTTCTTT. Translated, it gives CASSLTGDTEAFF.

This sequence joins TRBV27 and TRBJ1-6, with 9 bases that match TRBD1. This CDR3 region has 14 residues. With V trimmed by 5 bases and J by 7 bases, 3 bases remained unmatched. The V gene's germline CDR1 is MNHEY and CDR2 SMNVEV (reference sequence). The CDR3 is CASSHDRGNSPLHF. CDR3 sequence (DNA): TGTGCCAGCAGTCATGACAGGGGGAATTCACCCCTCCACTTT.

The chain is built from TRBV2 and TRBJ1-1; TRBD1 agrees at 7 bases. Germline CDR1 reads SNHLY; CDR2 reads FYNNEI. The CDR3 sequence is 16 residues long. With 8 bases clipped from V and 1 base from J, the junction kept 13 bases outside the gene matches. Written as DNA, the CDR3 is TGTGCCAGCCTTCCTCCCCTAGACAGGGCGAACACTGAAGCTTTCTTT. Translated: CASLPPLDRANTEAFF. The variable domain in full, completed from reference TRBV2 and TRBJ1-1, reads EPEVTQTPSHQVTQMGQEVILRCVPISNHLYFYWYRQILGQKVEFLVSFYNNEISEKSEIFDDQFSVERPDGSNFTLKIRSTKLEDSAMYFCASLPPLDRANTEAFFGQGTRLTVV.

The gene calls are TRBV19 and TRBJ2-3; 7 bases are shared with TRBD2. The CDR3 length is 16 residues. From germline, CDR1 is LNHDA and CDR2 SQIVND (reference sequence). V was clipped by 2 bases and J by 1 base; unmatched bases: 6. The CDR3 loop reads CASSIPRGGRTDTQYF. In nucleotides, the CDR3 is TGTGCCAGTAGTATACCGCGCGGGGGACGCACAGATACGCAGTATTTT.

The chain employs TRBV28 and TRBJ2-7; TRBD2 agrees at 10 bases. The ends lost 5 bases at V and 0 bases at J; junction bases unmatched: 7. Germline V CDR1 and CDR2: MDHEN, SYDVKM. The length of the CDR3 is 16 residues. CDR3 loop: CASSPLSGRGSYEQYF. The DNA for the CDR3 is TGTGCCAGCAGTCCACTCAGCGGGAGGGGCTCCTACGAGCAGTACTTC.

This clone was counted a single time. The chain recombines TRBV4-2 with TRBJ2-5; 9 positions match TRBD2. Germline CDR1 is LGHNA and CDR2 is YNFKEQ. The CDR3 loop spans 17 amino acids. After removal of 3 bases from V and 4 bases from J, the junction contained 12 bases not matched to a gene. CDR3 DNA: TGTGCCAGCAGCCAGAATCCTCTAGCGGGATGGGGAGAGACCCAGTACTTC. Translated, it gives CASSQNPLAGWGETQYF.

The chain recombines TRBV19 with TRBJ1-5; 9 bases are a match to TRBD1. Trimming cost V 1 base and J 3 bases; bases outside gene matches: 4. The CDR3 runs to 16 residues. Germline CDR1 and CDR2: LNHDA and SQIVND (reference sequence). The CDR3 here is CASSIGDRVVNQPQHF. CDR3 DNA sequence: TGTGCCAGTAGTATAGGGGACAGGGTCGTCAATCAGCCCCAGCATTTT. Supplemented by reference TRBV19 and TRBJ1-5, the full variable domain reads DGGITQSPKYLFRKEGQNVTLSCEQNLNHDAMYWYRQDPGQGLRLIYYSQIVNDFQKGDIAEGYSVSREKKESFPLTVTSAQKNPTAFYLCASSIGDRVVNQPQHFGDGTRLSIL.

The chain couples TRBV10-3 to TRBJ1-6; the match to TRBD1 covers 8 bases. The ends lost 6 bases at V and 10 bases at J; junction bases unmatched: 11. The germline V gene encodes CDR1 ENHRY and CDR2 SYGVKD. The CDR3 loop spans 15 amino acids. CDR3 nucleotides: TGTGCCATCAGACCAGCAGGGGGCGCCGAATCACCCCTCCACTTT. Residues: CAIRPAGGAESPLHF.

V gene TRBV20-1 combines with J gene TRBJ1-1; D is undetermined. Germline values: CDR1 DFQATT, CDR2 SNEGSKA (reference sequence). The CDR3 is made up of 11 amino acids. The V gene lost 1 base and the J gene lost 7 bases, with 7 bases spanning the gap. The CDR3 loop is CSARATVEAFF. The DNA for the CDR3 is TGCAGTGCTAGAGCTACAGTTGAAGCTTTCTTT.

The chain combines TRBV7-9 with TRBJ2-5; perhaps TRBD2 as D (6 bases). CDR3 length: 16 amino acids. Per the germline V gene, CDR1 is SEHNR and CDR2 is FQNEAQ (reference sequence). Trimming removed 6 bases from V and 2 bases from J, with 19 bases in between. CDR3 sequence: CASSWDSIIAQETQYF. CDR3 in DNA: TGTGCCAGCAGTTGGGACTCAATTATTGCTCAAGAGACCCAGTACTTC.

The J gene is TRBJ1-4, the V gene TRBV5-6, with TRBD1 as a possible D gene (6 bases). The CDR3 covers 13 residues. CDR1 SGHDT and CDR2 YYEEEE come from the germline V gene. Trimming removed 1 base at V and 7 bases at J, with 8 bases between. CDR3 sequence: CASSLTGFEKLFF. The CDR3 coding sequence is TGTGCCAGCAGCTTGACAGGGTTTGAAAAACTGTTTTTT.

The chain is built from TRBV2 and TRBJ1-2; a weak D match, TRBD1 (6 bases). In germline, CDR1 is SNHLY, CDR2 FYNNEI. With 6 bases removed from V and 1 base from J, the gap between germline ends came to 9 bases. This CDR3 is built from 13 residues. CDR3 in amino acids: CASSPDSNYGYTF. DNA of the CDR3: TGTGCCAGCAGCCCGGACAGTAACTATGGCTACACCTTC.